The rows below give T cell receptor beta chains drawn from one sample of a study of cytomegalovirus exposure and HLA in healthy donors. TCRdb's copy holds only in-frame clones and misses some; the assay was immunoSEQ multiplex PCR. The table lists over 100,000 clones. Source material: PBMCs. The receptors shown here come from a man aged 25-40 years in good health and CMV-seronegative. CDR3s include the opening cysteine and the closing phenylalanine or tryptophan. The D gene is left open where the match is weak.

d_call j_call v_call cdr3_aa cdr3_nt
NA TRBJ1-6 TRBV2 CASSEVAGSPLHF TGTGCCAGCAGTGAAGTGGCTGGTTCACCCCTCCACTTT
TRBD2 TRBJ2-7 TRBV28 CASSYSGGAREQYF TGTGCCAGCAGTTATAGCGGGGGGGCCCGGGAGCAGTACTTC
NA TRBJ2-1 TRBV5-1 CASSLYNEQFF TGCGCCAGCAGCCTCTACAATGAGCAGTTCTTC
NA TRBJ2-7 TRBV11-2 CASSLGVRTDLYEQYF TGTGCCAGCAGCTTAGGAGTGAGGACAGACCTCTACGAGCAGTACTTC
NA TRBJ2-3 TRBV5-1 CASSLDGGTQYF TGCGCCAGCAGCTTGGATGGGGGCACGCAGTATTTT
NA TRBJ1-4 TRBV7-9 CASSLDRSNEKLFF TGTGCCAGCAGCTTAGACAGGAGTAATGAAAAACTGTTTTTT
NA TRBJ2-1 TRBV18 CASSPRGDYNEQFF TGTGCCAGCTCACCCAGGGGGGATTACAATGAGCAGTTCTTC
TRBD1 TRBJ1-2 TRBV18 CASSPGRDRGGGGYTF TGTGCCAGCTCACCAGGCCGGGACAGGGGAGGAGGTGGCTACACCTTC
NA TRBJ2-7 TRBV5-1 CASSLLRQGPYEQYF TGCGCCAGCAGCTTGTTAAGGCAGGGTCCCTACGAGCAGTACTTC
NA TRBJ2-6 TRBV6-1 CASMSATGANVLTF TGTGCCAGCATGTCCGCGACTGGGGCCAACGTCCTGACTTTC
NA TRBJ2-1 TRBV18 CASSPPGDWNPSNEQFF TGTGCCAGCTCACCCCCCGGGGACTGGAATCCATCCAATGAGCAGTTCTTC